This entry features one T cell receptor beta chain sequence. The antigen it recognizes is unknown. No much larger clone is present one base from it, and per-base qualities are unavailable. Hyperthyroidism patients were newly diagnosed, had a disease duration of under 2 months, and were aged 18 to 65 years. Any patient with an uncontrolled infection, another autoimmune disease, pregnancy or lactation was excluded. Diagnoses were based on clinical symptoms, serum thyroxine and TRAb, thyroid ultrasound and orbital computed tomography. For progressor patients, blood was drawn at the first diagnosis of hyperthyroidism, before any ophthalmopathy symptoms had appeared. Ficoll-Paque density gradient centrifugation was used to isolate PBMCs from approximately 11 ml of fresh peripheral blood. Progressor patients were first diagnosed with Graves' hyperthyroidism and then developed ophthalmopathy during follow-up. Total RNA was extracted using Trizol reagent, and RNA quality was assessed on an Agilent 2100 Bioanalyzer.

Amplification of TCR beta CDR3 regions was carried out from RNA transcripts. The first round of RT-PCR for the TCR CDR3 was performed with the HTBI primer set and the Qiagen OneStep RT-PCR kit. Libraries were constructed in a second round of multiplex PCR, after which size selection and purification were performed. Paired-end sequencing of the libraries was performed with 100 bp reads on an Illumina HiSeq2000. The source study handled its data this way. Raw data were processed with SOAPnuke, discarding reads with adapters, uncalled bases, mean Phred below 15, or no exact constant-primer or identifier match. High-quality paired reads were merged using COPE v1.2.5, and each unique nucleotide sequence was defined as a clonotype. MiTCR v1.1 was used to align clonotypes to the IMGT TRBV, TRBD and TRBJ reference segments. The analysis included only V-J combinations with a frequency above 0.0001, which together covered over 98% of the repertoires. The TCS score was defined as the ratio of F50 (clonal expansion) to E x V (chaos), calculated using BLOSUM62-based TCRdist between CDR3 peptides within each V-J. Welch's t-statistics and random forest reduced some 510 V-J features to roughly 13, which were used in a naive Bayes classifier (R e1071). The public reads were reanalyzed by TCRdb: fastp trimming at Q25, MiXCR alignment, in-frame beta chains only. Each CDR3 protein appears once, grouped with its most common genes and DNA. For this entry, the V and J calls and clone size follow TCRdb and not the study's own pipeline. In this sample the table shows roughly 300,000 distinct CDR3 sequences, less than 30% of which occur a single time. About 30% of the sample lies in the top ten.

This sample is part of a study of T cells in Graves' hyperthyroidism and ophthalmopathy (dated by TCRdb to between 2018 and 2020). About the investigation overall: Peripheral blood was sampled at the time of initial diagnosis, prior to any treatment. TCR Vbeta CDR3 sequencing of some 140 peripheral blood samples (over 40 ophthalmopathy, 75 to 85 hyperthyroidism and roughly 17 progressor patients) is reported in the paper. To identify distinguishing TCR V-J signatures, a discovery cohort of some 100 patients was used, comprising 40 to 45 with Graves' ophthalmopathy and around 60 with stable Graves' hyperthyroidism. Thyroid tissue and blood T-cell repertoires from roughly six Graves' hyperthyroidism patients were also compared in the study. The roughly 100 discovery patients were randomly split 7:3 into training and test sets. After sampling, hyperthyroidism patients received methimazole starting at 30 mg daily, and ophthalmopathy patients received high-dose intravenous methylprednisolone. Prospective prediction of ophthalmopathy was tested in an independent validation cohort of 18 hyperthyroidism patients and 15 to 17 patients who later progressed to ophthalmopathy.

Broad study findings and their caveats: A 13 V-J signature model separated ophthalmopathy from stable hyperthyroidism, with roughly 88% sensitivity and 81.08% specificity in cross-validation and 80%/75% in testing. In validation, the model predicted progression to ophthalmopathy a median of about 6.8 months before onset, with 65% to 71% sensitivity and nearly 75% specificity. Sample size was not statistically predetermined, and investigators were not blinded to group allocation. Most expanded thyroid clonotypes (frequency above 0.001) were also found in blood, which suggests that blood repertoires may mirror thyroid immune responses.

CDR1 MGHRA and CDR2 YSYEKL are derived from the germline V gene. V and J are truncated by 0 bases and 7 bases respectively, leaving an intervening sequence of 9 bases. The CDR3 goes from the cysteine to the phenylalanine over 14 residues. Of all the DNA, just the CDR3 is kept, 42 bases in frame from base 1. The sample was blood. The receptor was derived from a man aged 40-49 years with Graves' hyperthyroidism that later progressed to Graves' ophthalmopathy. This sequence uses TRBV4-1 and TRBJ2-2, with the D gene too uncertain to name. The sequence in DNA is TGCGCCAGCAGCCAAGATATGGGTATCGGGGAGCTGTTTTTT. It codes for CASSQDMGIGELFF.